Below are 29 T cell receptor beta chains sequenced from a single sample in a study of cytomegalovirus exposure and HLA in healthy donors. The study ran its PCR with 60 Vbeta and 13 Jbeta primers. Sequencing used immunoSEQ multiplex PCR; TCRdb keeps in-frame clones, though not all of them. The profile shows roughly 140,000 clones, roughly 80% of them singletons. Sequencing was carried out using PBMCs. All receptors derive from a man aged 30 to 39 in good health and CMV-seropositive.

The chain carries TRBV4-1 and TRBJ2-6; D perhaps matches TRBD2 (5 bases). CDR1 and CDR2 (germline): MGHRA, YSYEKL. Trimming removed 4 bases at V and 4 bases at J, with 23 bases between. The CDR3 length is 19 residues. The CDR3 region has the DNA TGCGCCAGCAGCCGCGCCCCAGGACCGCGATCGGGGGGGGCCAACGTCCTGACTTTC. It yields the protein CASSRAPGPRSGGANVLTF.

This CDR3 reads CSATGRGGLWYEQYF. CDR3 nucleotide sequence: TGCAGCGCCACTGGCCGCGGAGGCCTGTGGTACGAGCAGTACTTC. The chain carries TRBV29-1 and TRBJ2-7; tentative D call: TRBD2 (5 bases). The CDR3 spans 15 residues. Germline V gene data show CDR1 as SQVTM and CDR2 as ANQGSEA. V was trimmed by 7 bases and J by 4 bases, leaving 23 bases between them.

Only one count was recorded for this clone. The rearrangement links TRBV7-6 to TRBJ2-7, with D perhaps TRBD2 (6 bases). V lost 3 bases and J 2 bases, leaving 17 bases between the germline ends. Germline CDR1 is SGHVS and CDR2 is FNYEAQ. The CDR3 runs to 16 residues. The CDR3: CASSLGTVLAAYEQYF. The CDR3 region has the DNA TGTGCCAGCAGCTTGGGCACCGTGTTAGCGGCCTACGAGCAGTACTTC.

In its sample, this clone was seen once. The chain is built from TRBV7-8 and TRBJ2-5; TRBD1 matches 9 bases. Germline CDR1 SGHVS, CDR2 FQNEAQ. This CDR3 has 17 residues. V shed 5 bases and J 4 bases; nucleotides not matched to a gene: 14. CDR3 nucleotides: TGTGCCAGCAGCAAAAAGGCGACAGGGGGAACGGGAGAGACCCAGTACTTC. The encoded protein is CASSKKATGGTGETQYF.

The genes are TRBV4-3 and TRBJ2-7, with 8 positions matching TRBD2. The CDR3 is made up of 14 amino acids. J lost 4 bases, V lost 1 base, and 3 bases had no gene match. CDR1 and CDR2 (germline): LGHNA, YSLEER. CDR3 bases: TGCGCCAGCAGCCAAGGGCCTAGCGGGTACGAGCAGTACTTC. Its translation: CASSQGPSGYEQYF.

This chain links TRBV29-1 with TRBJ2-5; D unclear. The J call is doubtful: the DNA matches TRBJ2-7 better. This CDR3 comprises 13 residues. Per germline, CDR1 SQVTM and CDR2 ANQGSEA. CDR3: CSVEGAASYEQYF. The CDR3 region has the DNA TGCAGCGTTGAAGGGGCTGCCTCCTACGAGCAGTACTTC.

The J gene is TRBJ1-1, the V gene TRBV28, with D possibly matching TRBD1 (6 bases). Germline values: CDR1 MDHEN, CDR2 SYDVKM. Trimming stripped 4 bases from V and 7 bases from J, with 19 bases between. The CDR3 loop spans 15 amino acids. This CDR3 reads CASSYGAGARGEAFF. The CDR3 nucleotides are TGTGCCAGCAGTTACGGGGCGGGGGCGCGGGGTGAAGCTTTCTTT.

This clone turned up a few times. The gene calls are TRBV6-6 and TRBJ2-7; D call uncertain. Trimming stripped 4 bases from V and 3 bases from J, with 13 bases between. The CDR3 covers 14 residues. Germline CDR1 and CDR2: MNHNY and SVGAGI (reference sequence). The CDR3 coding sequence is TGTGCCAGCAGTTTTGATCCCGAGAGCTACGAGCAGTACTTC. Its translation: CASSFDPESYEQYF.

V and J are TRBV27 and TRBJ2-5; TRBD1 matches at 10 bases. The J call may be incorrect, as the DNA end agrees better with TRBJ2-7. Germline values: CDR1 MNHEY, CDR2 SMNVEV (reference sequence). The CDR3 has 15 residues. The CDR3 reads CASSRGGTGAHEQYF. CDR3 nucleotide sequence: TGTGCCAGCAGCCGAGGGGGGACAGGGGCACACGAGCAGTACTTC.

The chain is built from TRBV19 and TRBJ2-5; possibly TRBD1 for D (6 bases). Germline V gene data show CDR1 as LNHDA and CDR2 as SQIVND (reference sequence). With 2 bases removed from V and 3 bases from J, the gap between germline ends came to 16 bases. The CDR3 has 16 amino acids. The CDR3: CASSIQIGRGKETQYF. The CDR3 DNA sequence: TGTGCCAGTAGTATACAGATAGGCAGGGGAAAAGAGACCCAGTACTTC.

The chain uses TRBV7-7 and TRBJ2-5; D unclear. The CDR3 length is 11 residues. CDR1 and CDR2 (germline): SSHAT, FNYEAQ (reference sequence). V lost 4 bases and J lost 4, with 4 bases in between. This chain's CDR3 is CASSSGETQYF. The CDR3 coding sequence is TGTGCCAGCAGCTCGGGAGAGACCCAGTACTTC.

The rearrangement joins TRBV27 to TRBJ2-1; 14 bases fit TRBD2. Germline V gene data show CDR1 as MNHEY and CDR2 as SMNVEV (reference sequence). V dropped 5 bases and J dropped 1; count of bases not matched to a gene: 4. This CDR3 is 17 amino acids long. The CDR3 spells CASSPTSGRGSYNEQFF. In DNA, the CDR3 is TGTGCCAGCAGTCCGACTAGCGGGAGGGGGTCCTACAATGAGCAGTTCTTC.

This clone was counted a single time. J is TRBJ2-5 and V is TRBV7-8; 9 bases align to TRBD2. The germline gives CDR1 SGHVS, CDR2 FQNEAQ. The CDR3 extends over 16 amino acids. V lost 7 bases to trimming and J lost 2 bases; unmatched junction nucleotides: 11. CDR3 in amino acids: CASTLAGGLLQETQYF. Here the CDR3 DNA reads TGTGCCAGCACCTTGGCGGGGGGGCTCCTGCAAGAGACCCAGTACTTC. Drawing the rest from reference TRBV7-8 and TRBJ2-5, the complete variable domain is GAGVSQSPRYKVAKRGQDVALRCDPISGHVSLFWYQQALGQGPEFLTYFQNEAQLDKSGLPSDRFFAERPEGSVSTLKIQRTQQEDSAVYLCASTLAGGLLQETQYFGPGTRLLVL.

The chain links TRBV27 to TRBJ2-1; 8 nucleotides line up with TRBD1. Germline V gives CDR1 MNHEY, CDR2 SMNVEV (reference sequence). This CDR3 comprises 14 residues. With V trimmed by 8 bases and J by 3 bases, 6 bases remained unmatched. The CDR3 protein is CASGDRGFYNEQFF. The DNA for the CDR3 is TGTGCCAGCGGTGACAGGGGATTCTACAATGAGCAGTTCTTC.

The genes are TRBV2 and TRBJ1-5; possible D gene TRBD1, 6 bases. There are 15 residues in the CDR3. V was clipped by 7 bases and J by 1 base, with 14 bases between them. The V gene's germline CDR1 is SNHLY and CDR2 FYNNEI. The DNA of the CDR3 is TGTGCCAGCACCGAGTGGACAGCGAGCAATCAGCCCCAGCATTTT. Its protein is CASTEWTASNQPQHF.

The chain is built from TRBV7-8 and TRBJ2-7; D uncertain. Trimming stripped 3 bases from V and 3 bases from J, with 9 bases between. The length of the CDR3 is 13 residues. From germline, CDR1 is SGHVS and CDR2 FQNEAQ. CDR3 sequence (DNA): TGTGCCAGCAGCTTTGGCAGACTCTACGAGCAGTACTTC. It specifies CASSFGRLYEQYF.

The rearrangement uses TRBV27 and TRBJ2-3, with 8 bases lining up with TRBD2. In germline, CDR1 is MNHEY, CDR2 SMNVEV (reference sequence). V lost 3 bases, J lost 4 bases, and 3 bases stayed unmatched. The CDR3 extends over 14 amino acids. The CDR3 loop is CASSLAGGADTQYF. The CDR3 DNA follows: TGTGCCAGCAGTTTGGCGGGGGGCGCAGATACGCAGTATTTT.

This clone came up a few times. The rearrangement joins TRBV23-1 to TRBJ2-7; 7 nucleotides line up with TRBD2. TRBV23-1 is flagged as an ORF with uncertain function. This CDR3 contains 11 residues. The junction had 5 bases not matched to a gene; V was cut back by 8 bases and J by 7 bases. CDR3 nucleotide sequence: TGCGCCAGCCCCAGGGAGGGGGAGCAGTACTTC. Translation: CASPREGEQYF.

The J gene is TRBJ2-5, the V gene TRBV29-1, with 7 bases matching TRBD2. Germline V lookup: CDR1 SQVTM, CDR2 ANQGSEA. This CDR3 spans 14 amino acids. V dropped 3 bases and J dropped 5; count of bases not matched to a gene: 9. CDR3 amino acids: CSVEGPAGGETQYF. The CDR3 region has the DNA TGCAGCGTTGAGGGGCCTGCCGGGGGGGAGACCCAGTACTTC.

The rearrangement uses TRBV6-5 and TRBJ1-1; TRBD1 matches at 7 bases. V was pared by 6 bases and J by 1 base, with 2 bases of the junction left unmatched. This CDR3 has 13 residues. Germline loops: CDR1 MNHEY, CDR2 SVGAGI. The CDR3 protein is CASRGDRNTEAFF. CDR3 sequence (DNA): TGTGCCAGCAGGGGGGACAGGAACACTGAAGCTTTCTTT.

The rearrangement joins TRBV9 to TRBJ1-5; no definite D call. The CDR3 sequence is 15 residues long. The V end was cut by 4 bases, the J end by 0 bases, with 11 bases between. Germline CDR1 and CDR2: SGDLS and YYNGEE. The DNA of the CDR3 is TGTGCCAGCAGCATGGGCAGCAATAGCAATCAGCCCCAGCATTTT. This gives the protein CASSMGSNSNQPQHF. The variable domain in full, completed from reference TRBV9 and TRBJ1-5, reads DSGVTQTPKHLITATGQRVTLRCSPRSGDLSVYWYQQSLDQGLQFLIQYYNGEERAKGNILERFSAQQFPDLHSELNLSSLELGDSALYFCASSMGSNSNQPQHFGDGTRLSIL.

This rearrangement joins TRBV18 to TRBJ1-5; perhaps TRBD1 as D (6 bases). This CDR3 has 14 amino acids. Trimming took off 4 bases at V and 4 bases at J, with 11 bases between the two ends. Germline V lookup: CDR1 KGHSH, CDR2 LQKENI. In nucleotides, the CDR3 is TGTGCCAGCTCACGTGCAGGGGATAATCAGCCCCAGCATTTT. Its translation is CASSRAGDNQPQHF.

The V gene is TRBV7-9, the J gene TRBJ2-5, with D tentatively TRBD2 (7 bases). V lost 0 bases to trimming and J lost 11 bases, with 16 bases between them. Germline CDR1 reads SEHNR; CDR2 reads FQNEAQ (reference sequence). The length of the CDR3 is 14 residues. The CDR3 protein is CASSLATWGGQQYF. DNA for the CDR3: TGTGCCAGCAGCTTAGCGACATGGGGGGGGCAGCAGTACTTC.

The V and J genes are TRBV6-5 and TRBJ1-3; D might be TRBD1 (5 bases). The CDR3 contains 15 residues. CDR1 and CDR2 (germline): MNHEY, SVGAGI. Trimming removed 0 bases at V and 2 bases at J, with 8 bases between. CDR3 amino acids: CASSYSGGAGNTIYF. The CDR3 DNA sequence: TGTGCCAGCAGTTACTCTGGGGGGGCTGGAAACACCATATATTTT.

This CDR3 is CASSVGKNTEAFF. The CDR3 nucleotides read TGTGCCAGCAGCGTAGGTAAGAACACTGAAGCTTTCTTT. The chain employs TRBV9 and TRBJ1-1, with D unresolved. The CDR3 extends over 13 amino acids. CDR1 and CDR2 from the germline V gene are SGDLS and YYNGEE. V was pared by 0 bases and J by 1 base, with 4 bases between.

The chain is built from TRBV5-6 and TRBJ2-3; TRBD1 matches 8 bases. The CDR3 spans 14 residues. Germline loops: CDR1 SGHDT, CDR2 YYEEEE. Germline trimming cut 5 bases from V and 7 bases from J; bases unmatched to any gene: 9. This CDR3 is CASSRDRTQYTQYF. The CDR3 DNA reads TGTGCCAGCAGTCGGGACAGGACACAATATACGCAGTATTTT. The full variable domain, completed using reference TRBV5-6 and TRBJ2-3, is DAGVTQSPTHLIKTRGQQVTLRCSPKSGHDTVSWYQQALGQGPQFIFQYYEEEERQRGNFPDRFSGHQFPNYSSELNVNALLLGDSALYLCASSRDRTQYTQYFGPGTRLTVL.

The gene calls are TRBV6-5 and TRBJ2-7; no firm D call. The V end was cut by 6 bases, the J end by 6 bases, with 15 bases between. The CDR3 covers 13 residues. Looked up from germline, CDR1 is MNHEY and CDR2 is SVGAGI. The CDR3 sequence: CASRGSRSAEQYF. The CDR3 DNA is TGTGCCAGCAGGGGCTCAAGGTCCGCCGAGCAGTACTTC.

In this sample, this clone turned up once. The J gene is TRBJ1-1, the V gene TRBV19; 11 bases fit TRBD1. The V gene's germline CDR1 is LNHDA and CDR2 SQIVND (reference sequence). The V and J ends lost 3 bases and 11 bases, in that order; junction bases with no gene match: 5. The CDR3 totals 13 residues. CDR3 nucleotide sequence: TGTGCCAGTAGTATCGGGACAGGGGGTGGGGCTTTCTTT. Its translation: CASSIGTGGGAFF.

The chain has TRBV6-6 and TRBJ2-5; TRBD2 matches at 8 bases. CDR3 length: 15 residues. Germline-derived CDR1 and CDR2 are MNHNY and SVGAGI (reference sequence). Trimming took 8 bases from V and 3 from J; bases not matched to a gene: 11. For the CDR3, the DNA is TGTGCCAGCGGGGCGGGTAGCGGGACGGAAGAGACCCAGTACTTC. This gives the protein CASGAGSGTEETQYF.